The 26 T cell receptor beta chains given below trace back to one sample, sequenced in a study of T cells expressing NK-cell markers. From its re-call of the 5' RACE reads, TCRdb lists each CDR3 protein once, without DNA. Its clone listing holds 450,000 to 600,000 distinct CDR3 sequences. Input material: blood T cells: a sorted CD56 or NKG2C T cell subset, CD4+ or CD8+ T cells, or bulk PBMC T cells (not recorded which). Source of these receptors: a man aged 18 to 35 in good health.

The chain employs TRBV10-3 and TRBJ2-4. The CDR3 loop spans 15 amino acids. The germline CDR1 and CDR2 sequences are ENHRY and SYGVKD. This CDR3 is CAISATIIAKNIQYF.

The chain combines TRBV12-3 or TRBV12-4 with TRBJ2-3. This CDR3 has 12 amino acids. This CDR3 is CASSPNTDTQYF.

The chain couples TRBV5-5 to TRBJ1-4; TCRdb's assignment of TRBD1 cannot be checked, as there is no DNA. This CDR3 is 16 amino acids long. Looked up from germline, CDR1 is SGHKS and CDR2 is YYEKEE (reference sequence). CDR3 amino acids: CASSFTPHGTNEKLFF.

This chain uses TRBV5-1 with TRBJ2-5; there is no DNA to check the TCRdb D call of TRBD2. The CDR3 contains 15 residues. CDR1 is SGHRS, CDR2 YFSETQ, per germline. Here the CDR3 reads CASSLESGPFETQYF.

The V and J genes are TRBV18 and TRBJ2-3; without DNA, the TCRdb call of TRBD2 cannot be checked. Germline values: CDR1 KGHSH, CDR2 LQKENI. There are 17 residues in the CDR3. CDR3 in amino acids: CASSPIRPPARTDTQYF.

The CDR3 sequence: CASSQERAESQFF. V and J are TRBV4-3 and TRBJ2-1; lacking DNA, the TRBD2 call made by TCRdb goes unchecked. The CDR3 spans 13 residues. Germline V gene lookup returns CDR1 LGHNA and CDR2 YSLEER.

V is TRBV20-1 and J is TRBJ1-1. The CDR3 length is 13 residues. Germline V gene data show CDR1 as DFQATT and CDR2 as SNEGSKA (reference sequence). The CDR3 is CSARSWADYEAFF.

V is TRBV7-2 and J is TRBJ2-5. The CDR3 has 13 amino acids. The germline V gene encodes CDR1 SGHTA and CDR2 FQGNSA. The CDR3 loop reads CASSLASVETQYF.

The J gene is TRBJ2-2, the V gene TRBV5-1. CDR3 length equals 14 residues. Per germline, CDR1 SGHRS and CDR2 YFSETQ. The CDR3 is CASSGNHDTGELFF.

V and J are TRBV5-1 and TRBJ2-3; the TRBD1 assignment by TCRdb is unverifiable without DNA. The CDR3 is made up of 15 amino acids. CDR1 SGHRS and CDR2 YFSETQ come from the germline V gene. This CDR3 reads CASRTGAATVDTQYF.

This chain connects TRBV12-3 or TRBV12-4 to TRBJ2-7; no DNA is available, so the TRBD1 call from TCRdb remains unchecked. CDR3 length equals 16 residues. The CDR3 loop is CASSPVIGKGSYEQYF.

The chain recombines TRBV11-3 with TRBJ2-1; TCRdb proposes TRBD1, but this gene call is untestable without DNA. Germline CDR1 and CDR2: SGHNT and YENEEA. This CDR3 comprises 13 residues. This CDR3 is CASSLGPEYEQFF.

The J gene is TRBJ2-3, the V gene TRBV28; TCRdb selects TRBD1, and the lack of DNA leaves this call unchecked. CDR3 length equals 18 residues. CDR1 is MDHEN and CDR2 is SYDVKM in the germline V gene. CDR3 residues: CASSLLGDRFFSTDTQYF.

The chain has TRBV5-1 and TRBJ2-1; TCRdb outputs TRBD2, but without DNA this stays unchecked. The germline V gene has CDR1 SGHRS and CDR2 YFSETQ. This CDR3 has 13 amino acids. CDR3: CASTSTSFNEQFF.

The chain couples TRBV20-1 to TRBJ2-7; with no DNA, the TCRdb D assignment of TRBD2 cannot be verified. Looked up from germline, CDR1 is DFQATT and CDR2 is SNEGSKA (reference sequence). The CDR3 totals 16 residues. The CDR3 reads CSAPGLAGGYLNEQYF.

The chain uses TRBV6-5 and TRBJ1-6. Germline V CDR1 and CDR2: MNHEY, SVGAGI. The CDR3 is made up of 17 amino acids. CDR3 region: CASSYSGSKAQTGPLHF.

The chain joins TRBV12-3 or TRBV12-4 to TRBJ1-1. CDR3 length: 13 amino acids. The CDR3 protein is CASSTDFPTEAFF.

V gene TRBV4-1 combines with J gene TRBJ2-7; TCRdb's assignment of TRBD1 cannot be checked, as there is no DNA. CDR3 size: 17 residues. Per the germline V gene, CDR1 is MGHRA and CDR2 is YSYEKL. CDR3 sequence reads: CASSQFLGVISSYEQYF.

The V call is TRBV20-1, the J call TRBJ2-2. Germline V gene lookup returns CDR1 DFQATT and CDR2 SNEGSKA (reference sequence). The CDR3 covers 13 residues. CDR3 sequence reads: CSATASADGELFF.

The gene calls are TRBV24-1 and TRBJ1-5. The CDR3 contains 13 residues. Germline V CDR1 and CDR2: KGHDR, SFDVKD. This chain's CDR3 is CATGGYSNQPQHF.

The CDR3 loop is CASSQVGSVDEQFF. The rearrangement links TRBV4-1 to TRBJ2-1. Per germline, CDR1 MGHRA and CDR2 YSYEKL. There are 14 residues in the CDR3.

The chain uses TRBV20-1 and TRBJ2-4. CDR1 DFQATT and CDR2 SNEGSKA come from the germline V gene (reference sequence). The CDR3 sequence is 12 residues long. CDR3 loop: CSAVSAANIQYF.

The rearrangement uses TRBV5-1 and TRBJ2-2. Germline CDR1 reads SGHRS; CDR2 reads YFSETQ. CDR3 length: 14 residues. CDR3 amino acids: CASRRRSDTGELFF.

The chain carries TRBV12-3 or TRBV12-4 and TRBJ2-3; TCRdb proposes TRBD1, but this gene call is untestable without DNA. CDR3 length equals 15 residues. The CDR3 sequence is CASSFGTVRTDTQYF.

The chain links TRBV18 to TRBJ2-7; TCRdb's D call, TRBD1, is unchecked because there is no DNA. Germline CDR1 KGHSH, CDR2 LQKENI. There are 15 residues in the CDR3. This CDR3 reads CASSPPSRGRYEQYF.

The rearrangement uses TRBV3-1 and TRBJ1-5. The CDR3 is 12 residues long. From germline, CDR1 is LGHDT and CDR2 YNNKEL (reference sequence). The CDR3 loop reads CASSSGLGPQHF.